This T cell receptor beta chain was observed in a study of regulatory T cells in long-lasting Graves disease listed by TCRdb under 2021. Background on the whole study: Patients with newly diagnosed Graves' disease had been on antithyroid drugs for under 3 months. Patients with persistent Graves' disease were compared with patients with newly diagnosed Graves' disease using TCR sequencing and RNA sequencing of peripheral blood. The study was conducted in China and was registered as a clinical trial. TCR sequencing covered approximately 13 persistent and some 20 newly diagnosed Graves' disease patients, 33 samples in total. The full study reports these points: Lower TCR Shannon entropy and fewer highly expanded clones were observed in persistent Graves' disease patients than in newly diagnosed patients, which suggested clonal expansion. Sequencing and analysis were limited to the TCR beta chain. Peripheral blood alone was examined, since thyroid tissue, which constituted the primary lesion, could not be accessed. Patients with persistent disease shared more public clonotypes (approximately 2,500) than newly diagnosed patients did (about 1,000). Preferential use of TRBV28, TRBJ1-2 and TRBJ2-5 was observed in persistent disease, whereas TRBV20-1 and TRBJ2-1 were favored in newly diagnosed disease. The authors acknowledged the small sample size as a limitation that may reduce accuracy.

The library was obtained by multiplex PCR. TCRdb records Illumina HiSeq 4000 as the sequencer. iRepertoire HTBI primers and Arm-PCR amplification of CDR3 regions were used to construct TCR beta libraries. Before sequencing, the PCR products underwent gel purification. The study's processing was this. Gene usage analysis of CDR3 amino acid clonotypes relied on the roughly 60 TRBV and 14 TRBJ segments identified across samples. COPE and FqMerger were used to merge filtered high-quality paired reads into contigs. BLAST was used to align contigs to IMGT TRBV, TRBD and TRBJ reference genes, with CDR3 defined following IMGT. Any clonotype with a frequency above 0.1% was counted as a highly expanded clone. Shannon entropy served as the measure of repertoire diversity, while the Gini coefficient captured V-J evenness. Clonotypes shared by more than one individual were considered public. The raw public reads went through TCRdb reprocessing: fastp at Q25, MiXCR clone calling, in-frame beta chains kept. Identical CDR3 protein sequences are pooled into one entry, listed with their most common genes and DNA. None of the V and J calls come from the authors' own analysis; TCRdb made them. The sample table holds hundreds of thousands of distinct CDR3 sequences, of which 15% to 20% were seen once. The ten largest clonotypes hold roughly 35% of the sample.

This sample's time point label indicates: newly diagnosed GD, antithyroid drugs for less than 3 months. For both TCR sequencing and RNA sequencing, RNA was extracted from PBMCs using TRIzol. The diagnosis of Graves' disease was made according to American Thyroid Association guidelines. Patients were recruited from an endocrinology department in Xi'an, China. Each patient gave 9 to 10 milliliters of peripheral blood, collected in an EDTA anticoagulant tube. Ficoll Paque Plus density gradient separation was used to isolate PBMCs, and no additional T cell sorting was done. An Agilent 2100 Bioanalyzer and agarose gel were used to check RNA quality, while a NanoDrop 2000 measured RNA concentration. The germline V gene supplies CDR1 MDHEN and CDR2 SYDVKM. The CDR3 has 16 amino acids, counting the end cysteine and phenylalanine. The only DNA kept is the CDR3, 48 bases in frame from the first base. From V the trimming removes 5 bases and from J it removes 4 bases, while the gene matches leave 11 bases of the junction unaccounted for.

At least ten counts were recorded for this clonotype. What this receptor recognizes is not known. Base qualities are not recorded, but no much larger clone differs from it by a single base. The receptor was isolated from a female donor with Graves disease. The source was peripheral blood mononuclear cells (PBMCs), collected at new diagnosis, from a patient treated with antithyroid drugs. In this chain, TRBV28 is recombined with TRBJ1-5; 7 nucleotides in the junction match TRBD1. The DNA sequence follows: TGTGCCAGCAGTATAACACAGGGGCGTAATAATCAGCCCCAGCATTTT. It translates to CASSITQGRNNQPQHF. Reference TRBV28 and TRBJ1-5 proteins supply the regions before and after the CDR3; the full variable domain is: DVKVTQSSRYLVKRTGEKVFLECVQDMDHENMFWYRQDPGLGLRLIYFSYDVKMKEKGDIPEGYSVSREKKERFSLILESASTNQTSMYLCASSITQGRNNQPQHFGDGTRLSIL.